The 12 T cell receptor beta chains below come from one sample, sequenced in a study of cytomegalovirus exposure and HLA in healthy donors (dated by TCRdb to the late 2010s). Library preparation employed the immunoSEQ multiplex PCR assay. TCRdb took this table from immuneACCESS and kept in-frame rearrangements with V and J called. Such tables lack part of the clones; where checked against another copy, unresolved V genes explain under half of the gap, and the rest is unexplained. Here the sample has over 150,000 clones; around nine tenths occur a single time. About 20% of the sample rests with the top ten. Sequenced input: PBMCs. The source is a man between 18 and 29 years old in good health and CMV-seropositive.

About this clone itself: The junction shows a germline mismatch at one end, possibly a read error. The chain is built from TRBV6-1 and TRBJ2-5, with 9 bases matching TRBD2. The CDR3 consists of 14 residues. Germline lookup yields CDR1 MNHNS and CDR2 SASEGT. The CDR3, as DNA: TGTGCCAGCAGTAAAGCGGGAGGCGGGGAGACCCAGTACTTC. This encodes CASSKAGGGETQYF.

This chain uses TRBV4-1 with TRBJ2-1; 14 bases match TRBD2. V shed 5 bases and J 4 bases; nucleotides not matched to a gene: 4. The CDR3 has 16 residues. The germline gives CDR1 MGHRA, CDR2 YSYEKL. The CDR3 region is CASSSGLAGVYNEQFF. In nucleotides, the CDR3 is TGCGCCAGCAGCTCGGGACTAGCGGGGGTTTACAATGAGCAGTTCTTC.

This sequence joins TRBV6-6 and TRBJ2-7; 10 bases map to TRBD1. Germline V gene lookup returns CDR1 MNHNY and CDR2 SVGAGI (reference sequence). J gave up 6 bases and V 11 bases, and 10 bases lay outside the gene matches. The CDR3 consists of 13 residues. CDR3 region: CASRPGQGPEQYF. CDR3 coding DNA: TGTGCCTCCCGTCCGGGACAGGGGCCCGAGCAGTACTTC.

This chain connects TRBV6-5 to TRBJ2-3; TRBD2 might be the D (5 bases). The CDR3 covers 15 residues. The germline V gene has CDR1 MNHEY and CDR2 SVGAGI. V was pared by 1 base and J by 0 bases, with 8 bases between. As DNA, the CDR3 is TGTGCCAGCAGTTACTACGGGATTAGCACAGATACGCAGTATTTT. Its protein product is CASSYYGISTDTQYF.

The rearrangement joins TRBV9 to TRBJ2-5; D not certain. V was clipped by 0 bases and J by 4 bases, with 13 bases between them. This CDR3 comprises 15 residues. The V gene's germline CDR1 is SGDLS and CDR2 YYNGEE. CDR3 coding DNA: TGTGCCAGCAGCGTAGGCGGTAGCACCCCAGAGACCCAGTACTTC. It encodes CASSVGGSTPETQYF.

The V and J genes are TRBV15 and TRBJ2-1; 9 nucleotides line up with TRBD2. The CDR3 is 15 residues long. Germline V gives CDR1 LNHNV, CDR2 YYDKDF (reference sequence). The V gene end was trimmed by 3 bases and the J gene end by 1 base; junction bases not matched to a gene: 1. For the CDR3, the DNA is TGTGCCACCAGCAGTAGCGGGAGTTCCTACAATGAGCAGTTCTTC. It codes for CATSSSGSSYNEQFF. Combining the CDR3 with reference TRBV15 and TRBJ2-1 gives the whole variable domain DAMVIQNPRYQVTQFGKPVTLSCSQTLNHNVMYWYQQKSSQAPKLLFHYYDKDFNNEADTPDNFQSRRPNTSFCFLDIRSPGLGDTAMYLCATSSSGSSYNEQFFGPGTRLTVL.

The CDR3 here is CASSLADIGAGGQWDEQFF. Written as DNA, the CDR3 is TGTGCCAGCAGCTTAGCTGATATTGGCGCGGGAGGGCAGTGGGATGAGCAGTTCTTC. V is TRBV7-8 and J is TRBJ2-1, with 9 bases identical to TRBD2. This CDR3 region has 19 residues. Germline-derived CDR1 and CDR2 are SGHVS and FQNEAQ. J lost 8 bases, V lost 0 bases, and 17 bases had no gene match.

The sample holds one count of this clone. The rearrangement uses TRBV7-2 and TRBJ2-7; D might be TRBD1 (6 bases). Germline lookup yields CDR1 SGHTA and CDR2 FQGNSA. The CDR3 runs to 14 residues. V was shortened by 4 bases and J by 7 bases, with 17 bases between the two germline ends. CDR3 in amino acids: CASSSPQGLGEQYF. The CDR3 region has the DNA TGTGCCAGCAGCTCTCCCCAGGGGCTGGGGGAGCAGTACTTC.

V and J are TRBV11-2 and TRBJ2-7, with TRBD1 matching 9 bases. J lost 2 bases, V lost 1 base, and 3 bases had no gene match. There are 15 residues in the CDR3. Germline lookup yields CDR1 SGHAT and CDR2 FQNNGV. The CDR3 DNA sequence: TGTGCCAGCAGCTTAGGGGGACAGGGCACCTACGAGCAGTACTTC. This sequence encodes CASSLGGQGTYEQYF. Drawing the rest from reference TRBV11-2 and TRBJ2-7, the complete variable domain is EAGVAQSPRYKIIEKRQSVAFWCNPISGHATLYWYQQILGQGPKLLIQFQNNGVVDDSQLPKDRFSAERLKGVDSTLKIQPAKLEDSAVYLCASSLGGQGTYEQYFGPGTRLTVT.

The chain is built from TRBV28 and TRBJ1-1; TRBD1 aligns across 7 bases. Germline CDR1 reads MDHEN; CDR2 reads SYDVKM. The CDR3 length is 15 residues. Trimming at V came to 6 bases and at J to 5 bases, leaving 12 bases not matched to a gene. The CDR3 sequence is CASSEPTGVATEAFF. DNA for the CDR3: TGTGCCAGCAGCGAACCAACAGGGGTGGCTACTGAAGCTTTCTTT.

V and J are TRBV2 and TRBJ1-2; a possible D gene is TRBD1 (6 bases). The V end lost 6 bases, the J end lost 4 bases, and 18 bases lay between the germline ends. CDR3 length: 15 residues. CDR1 SNHLY and CDR2 FYNNEI come from the germline V gene. CDR3 sequence reads: CASRPPGGPPYGYTF. CDR3 nucleotide sequence: TGTGCCAGCAGGCCCCCCGGGGGGCCGCCCTATGGCTACACCTTC.

The chain couples TRBV7-9 to TRBJ2-7; 10 nucleotides match TRBD2. Germline CDR1 SEHNR, CDR2 FQNEAQ (reference sequence). The CDR3 runs 15 residues. V shed 5 bases, J shed 0 bases, and the junction held 4 bases outside the gene matches. Here the CDR3 reads CASSQIAGGSYEQYF. The CDR3 DNA reads as TGTGCCAGCAGCCAGATAGCGGGGGGCTCCTACGAGCAGTACTTC.